This TCR beta chain derives from a study of cytomegalovirus exposure and HLA in healthy donors. V lost 3 bases and J lost 6, with 12 bases in between. CDR1 is SGHTS, CDR2 YDEGEE, per germline. This CDR3 is built from 13 residues. Comments on this clone: Its antigen remains unknown.

The study ran its PCR with 60 Vbeta and 13 Jbeta primers. The protocol was immunoSEQ multiplex PCR, while the TCRdb copy is restricted to in-frame clones and leaves out a portion. Of approximately 180,000 clones listed, 10% to 15% are singletons. Findings of the study overall: A later analysis linked a missense DCLRE1C variant to TCR beta V- and J-gene trimming. A cluster of highly shared sequence variants was likely a sequencing artifact. The study flagged some 170 TCR beta chains as cytomegalovirus-associated.

The sequence came from a man aged 50 to 59 in good health and CMV-seropositive. The source material was PBMCs. This chain joins TRBV5-8 and TRBJ1-2; D remains ambiguous. The CDR3 protein is CASSSPGGDGYTF. In DNA, the CDR3 is TGTGCCAGCAGCTCGCCTGGCGGGGATGGCTACACCTTC.